This T cell receptor beta chain comes out of a study of blood T cell repertoires in COVID-19. Study background: From the United States, Italy and Spain came samples of acute and convalescent COVID-19. Sources were T cells, B-cell-depleted T cells, or PBMCs; the material itself was cDNA or gDNA.

This table comes from immunoSEQ multiplex PCR, and its TCRdb copy is limited to in-frame clones, with some not included. The table includes roughly 180,000 clones, 81% detected once. V lost 1 base and J lost 3, with 8 bases in between. This CDR3 contains 14 residues. Germline values: CDR1 SGHRS, CDR2 YFSETQ. Sequenced input: PBMCs or T cells enriched from blood (not recorded which). The rearrangement links TRBV5-1 to TRBJ2-1; D gene uncertain. The receptor was derived from a woman aged 40 to 49 with acute COVID-19. The CDR3 sequence: CASSLSLLYNEQFF. The CDR3 nucleotides are TGCGCCAGCAGCTTGTCACTACTCTACAATGAGCAGTTCTTC.